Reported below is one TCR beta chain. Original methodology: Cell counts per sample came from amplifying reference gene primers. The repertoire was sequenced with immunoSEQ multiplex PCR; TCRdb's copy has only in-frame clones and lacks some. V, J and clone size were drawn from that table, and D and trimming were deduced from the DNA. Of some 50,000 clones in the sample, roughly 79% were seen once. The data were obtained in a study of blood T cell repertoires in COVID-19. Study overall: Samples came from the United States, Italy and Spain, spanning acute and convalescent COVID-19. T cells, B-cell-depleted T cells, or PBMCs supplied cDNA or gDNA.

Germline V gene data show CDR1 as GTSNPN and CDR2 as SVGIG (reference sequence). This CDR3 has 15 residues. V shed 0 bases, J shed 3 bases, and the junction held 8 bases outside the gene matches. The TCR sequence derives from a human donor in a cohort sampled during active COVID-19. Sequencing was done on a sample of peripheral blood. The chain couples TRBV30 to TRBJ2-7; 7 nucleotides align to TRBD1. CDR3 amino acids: CAWSVMSGTDYEQYF. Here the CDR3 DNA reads TGTGCCTGGAGTGTTATGTCCGGGACAGACTACGAGCAGTACTTC. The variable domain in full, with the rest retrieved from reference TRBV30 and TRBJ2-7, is SQTIHQWPATLVQPVGSPLSLECTVEGTSNPNLYWYRQAAGRGLQLLFYSVGIGQISSEVPQNLSASRPQDRQFILSSKKLLLSDSGFYLCAWSVMSGTDYEQYFGPGTRLTVT.